This T cell receptor (beta chain) was captured in a study of cytomegalovirus exposure and HLA in healthy donors (dated by TCRdb to 2016 to 2017). Concerning the study at large: An earlier analysis of several hundred of the donors reported 250 to 350 Gb of sequence data and 117 million unique TCR beta sequences from about 200 million T cells. The genetic ancestry cluster associated with self-reported Caucasian donors included around 76% of the 398 genotyped donors. In the later analysis, no new phenotypic data were used to find candidate immune exposures; instead, reliance was placed on TCR beta sequences and their occurrence across donors. A later genetic analysis took genome-wide SNP genotypes for about 55% of the 666 donors and used that subset as a discovery cohort. An earlier analysis of around 580 of the donors used high-throughput TCR beta sequencing to judge whether each TCR beta V gene segment behaved as functional or pseudogenic. The study profiled the T cell repertoires of hundreds of subjects by immunosequencing and related them to cytomegalovirus serostatus. Alongside the repertoire data, information on donor age, sex, ethnicity and CMV serostatus was compiled. Along with the 666-subject first cohort, a separate validation cohort of some 130 different subjects was used. HLA typing included class I and class II loci at four-digit resolution. Because of strong linkage in the cohort, a handful of DR-DQ haplotypes were treated as single units for association and clustering. To predict cytomegalovirus infection status, the study combined high-throughput TCR immunosequencing, statistical association of individual TCRs with disease status, and machine learning. The study aimed to test whether cataloging public T cell receptors could reveal signatures of past pathogen exposure. An early release that covered some 630 HLA-typed donors contained about 300 gigabases of sequencing data and 70 million to 100 million unique TCR sequences. Typing coverage differed by locus: A, B, C, DRB1 and DQB1 were typed in roughly 629-630 donors, DQA1 in 500 to 550, DPA1 in around 600, and DPB1 in roughly 450. To study patterns of TCR occurrence, a later analysis re-analyzed previously published TCR beta repertoires from 550 to 800 donors and added high-resolution HLA genotyping. All discovery cohort repertoires had been generated using a single sequencing platform. Among several hundred genotyped donors of the cohort, an average of approximately 240,000 unique TCR beta nucleotide sequences was sequenced per donor, of which about 20% were non-productive.

Broader findings and caveats from the paper: Because counts were too low, some 16 rarely observed V segments, including chromosome 9 orphons, were excluded from the earlier analysis of several hundred of the donors. At a false discovery rate of 0.05, a later analysis linked 15,000 to 20,000 TCR beta sequences to specific HLA alleles. The classifier was reported to diagnose cytomegalovirus status with high specificity and sensitivity in both the original and validation cohorts. Strong co-occurrence of HLA alleles, especially DR and DQ, made assigning TCR associations to individual alleles difficult. In an earlier analysis of several hundred of the donors, most TCR beta V segments were observed in productive rearrangements about 90% or about 30% of the time, broadly matching IMGT annotations. Most CMV-associated TCR beta chains appeared to be HLA-restricted in a later analysis, and the HLA associations seemed to be driven largely by CMV exposure. Linkage disequilibrium might explain the correlated functional status among segregating V segments, but an unknown experimental factor could not be excluded. In a later analysis, TCR association rates were found to vary across HLA loci, with the most associated TCRs seen for DRB1 alleles and the fewest for HLA-C alleles. Immune exposure information for the cohort was limited to CMV serostatus. In a later genetic analysis, a missense DCLRE1C variant was associated with V-gene and J-gene trimming of TCR beta chains, and the association was replicated in an independent cohort. Presence/absence analyses assumed roughly uniform sequencing depth across donors, an assumption that may not hold. Most TCR sequences were seen in very few donors, while some public TCRs were found in many individuals. In vitro tests confirmed that a few of the cytomegalovirus-associated TCR beta chains recognize cytomegalovirus antigens. According to a later genetic analysis, donors in an Asian-associated ancestry cluster had fewer N-insertions in productive TCRs than the approximately 650-donor mean. The study listed approximately 150 TCR beta chains as associated with cytomegalovirus. A group of highly shared sequence variants was considered likely to be a technical artifact of the sequencing pipeline. In a later analysis, several top co-occurrence clusters were reported to appear linked to parvovirus B19, influenza, CMV and Epstein-Barr virus. The 87-base-pair reads could not distinguish some IMGT-functional V segments, including TRBV6-2 and TRBV6-3, so those segments were excluded. In a later analysis, HLA-associated TCR beta chains showed more clonal expansion and lower generation probabilities than non-associated chains that were equally common. Because HLA typing was missing for some donors at each locus, association tests included only the typed subset. The cohort was sequenced for TCR beta chains only, and without alpha or paired-chain data the features that could be detected were limited. A further reported finding was that TCR beta sequences accurately predicted the HLA-A and HLA-B alleles for most subjects in the first cohort. It was suggested by the authors that the approach could potentially be generalized to other disease states and immunological phenotypes.

The germline V gene specifies SQVTM as CDR1 and ANQGSEA as CDR2. V is reduced by 4 bases and J by 7 bases, leaving a spacing of 14 bases between them. From the cysteine through the phenylalanine, the CDR3 covers 13 amino acids. The retained sequence is limited to the CDR3, 39 bases, with the frame set at the first base. Library method: the immunoSEQ multiplex PCR assay. A mixture of 60 forward primers for TCR Vbeta segments and 13 reverse primers for TCR Jbeta segments was used in the multiplex PCR. Amplification of the CDR3 region of rearranged TCR beta genes was performed with a multiplex PCR assay on genomic DNA. The amplified TCR beta libraries were sequenced on the Illumina HiSeq System as 87-base-pair reads. Processing in the source paper ran as follows. A later analysis counted tens of millions of unique TCR beta chains across the 550 to 750 repertoires, and some 11 million of these chains were shared by at least two donors. Raw reads were error-corrected and collapsed into unique sequences by a nearest-neighbor algorithm in which closely related sequences were merged to remove PCR and sequencing errors. CDR3 sequences were aligned to IMGT reference sequences to assign V, D and J gene segments. For a sequence to be retained, at least a six-nucleotide match to both a V gene segment and a J gene segment was required. Rearrangements were classified as productive when the CDR3 lacked stop codons and remained in frame with V and J, and all other rearrangements were classified as non-productive. Following IMGT convention, CDR3 was defined as the stretch from the second conserved V-encoded cysteine to the conserved J-encoded phenylalanine. In an earlier analysis of approximately 590 of the donors, sequences lacking an unambiguous match to a single V gene segment were excluded. In an earlier analysis of approximately 560 of the donors, a V segment was called functional when productive rearrangements were above 56.7%, and segregating when the standard deviation between donors exceeded 5%. A statistical classification framework was built to diagnose cytomegalovirus status from the catalog of TCR beta chain sequences. In a later analysis, TCR nucleotide sequences were compared against IMGT/GENE-DB human TR gene sequences so that V and J genes could be assigned. Using the TCRdist pipeline, a later analysis assigned CDR3 sequences along with most-parsimonious VDJ recombination scenarios. A later analysis defined each TCR beta chain by its CDR3 amino acid sequence plus V-gene family, and excluded reads lacking a unique V-gene family. A later analysis removed 450 to 600 highly shared, low-generation-probability nucleotide sequences to deal with suspected cross-contamination and a sequencing artifact. For each public chain, a later analysis derived a clonal expansion index from normalized ranks of inferred template counts within each repertoire. In a later analysis, generation probabilities were computed using a VDJ recombination model fitted to out-of-frame rearrangements, and the results were checked against IGoR. In a later analysis, hypergeometric tests were used to score TCR-TCR, TCR-HLA and TCR-CMV co-occurrence, with a repertoire-size bias correction applied to TCR pairs. In a later analysis, false discovery rates were estimated by permuting HLA or CMV assignments 20 times. In a later analysis, co-occurring TCRs were grouped using DBSCAN, and TCRdist sequence similarity was added for clustering within HLA-allele-positive subsets. Co-occurrence clustering excluded repertoires with fewer than 30,000 or more than 120,000 public chains, plus five with anomalous nucleotide sharing. Not all clones reach the TCRdb copy of this immuneACCESS table, which keeps in-frame sequences only. Checked studies attribute under half of the gap to unresolved V genes and leave the rest unexplained. V, J and clone size are taken as reported in that table, and D and trimming were inferred from the DNA itself. The sample data list 100,000 to 150,000 clones, and about 74% of these were observed just once. Clones ranked in the top ten supply roughly 7.5% of the sample.

This clone was seen more than once but under ten times. Its specific antigen is unknown. The sample holds no much larger clone one base away, and base qualities are not on file. The cohort consisted of hundreds of healthy bone marrow donors. At the time of sampling, all cohort members were nominally healthy, though unrecorded immune exposures were likely present. The donor tested CMV seronegative, placing the donor among the 352 seronegative members of the cohort. Every donor gave a peripheral blood sample, and the peripheral blood mononuclear cells from that sample were used for TCR beta sequencing. The Qiagen DNeasy Blood Extraction Kit was used to extract genomic DNA from the blood cell samples.

Recombination joined TRBV29-1 with TRBJ1-5; there is no confident call for the D gene. The source of this sequence is a male donor in good health and CMV-seronegative. Material: PBMCs. The DNA is TGCAGCGTTGCAGGTTCCCCGGGGCAGCCCCAGCATTTT. The encoded protein is CSVAGSPGQPQHF.